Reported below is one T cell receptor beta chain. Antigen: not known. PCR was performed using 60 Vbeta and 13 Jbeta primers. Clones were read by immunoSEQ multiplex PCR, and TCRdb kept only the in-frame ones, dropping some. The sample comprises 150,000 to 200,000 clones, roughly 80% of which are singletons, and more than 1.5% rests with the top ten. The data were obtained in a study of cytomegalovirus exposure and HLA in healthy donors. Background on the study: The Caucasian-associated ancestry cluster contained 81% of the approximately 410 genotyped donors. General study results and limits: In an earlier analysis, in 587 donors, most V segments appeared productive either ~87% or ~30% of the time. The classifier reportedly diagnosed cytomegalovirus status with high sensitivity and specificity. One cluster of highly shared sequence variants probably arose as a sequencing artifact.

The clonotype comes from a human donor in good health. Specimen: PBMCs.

The CDR3 nucleotides read TGTGCCAGCAGTGGACGGACAGGTGAAAATGAAAAACTGTTTTTT. As protein: CASSGRTGENEKLFF. The chain joins TRBV6-6 to TRBJ1-4; TRBD1 aligns across 7 bases. The germline CDR1 and CDR2 sequences are MNHNY and SVGAGI (reference sequence). Trimming at V came to 5 bases and at J to 5 bases, leaving 8 bases not matched to a gene. The CDR3 has 15 residues.